Below, 19 T cell receptor beta chains from the same sample are listed, as sequenced in a study of blood T cell repertoires in COVID-19. Assay: immunoSEQ multiplex PCR; the TCRdb copy retains only in-frame clones and omits some. The repertoire includes 90,000 to 140,000 clones, about 76% of them detected once, and around two fifths sits in the top ten. The material sequenced was peripheral blood. These TCRs come from a man older than 75 with acute or convalescent COVID-19.

This chain uses TRBV11-2 with TRBJ2-1; D perhaps matches TRBD2 (6 bases). V was trimmed by 4 bases and J by 4 bases, leaving 26 bases between them. This CDR3 is built from 19 residues. CDR1 and CDR2 (germline): SGHAT, FQNNGV. CDR3 loop: CASSSVGGQTSRGYNEQFF. The CDR3 coding sequence is TGTGCCAGCAGCTCCGTAGGAGGGCAGACTAGTAGGGGTTACAATGAGCAGTTCTTC. The variable domain in full, completed from reference TRBV11-2 and TRBJ2-1, reads EAGVAQSPRYKIIEKRQSVAFWCNPISGHATLYWYQQILGQGPKLLIQFQNNGVVDDSQLPKDRFSAERLKGVDSTLKIQPAKLEDSAVYLCASSSVGGQTSRGYNEQFFGPGTRLTVL.

The rearrangement joins TRBV30 to TRBJ2-1; 13 bases map to TRBD2. The germline gives CDR1 GTSNPN, CDR2 SVGIG (reference sequence). CDR3 length: 14 amino acids. V lost 4 bases, J lost 9 bases, and 6 bases stayed unmatched. The CDR3 here is CAWKTSGRLSEQFF. The CDR3 DNA reads TGTGCCTGGAAGACTAGCGGGAGGTTAAGTGAGCAGTTCTTC.

This clone is a singleton in its sample. The rearrangement uses TRBV7-9 and TRBJ1-4; D may be TRBD1 (5 bases). The CDR3 length is 16 residues. CDR1 and CDR2 from the germline V gene are SEHNR and FQNEAQ (reference sequence). Trimming removed 0 bases from V and 7 bases from J, with 15 bases in between. DNA of the CDR3: TGTGCCAGCAGCTTAGCGGGGAGGGGACTCGCTGAAAAACTGTTTTTT. Protein product: CASSLAGRGLAEKLFF.

The V gene is TRBV2, the J gene TRBJ2-7, with D maybe TRBD2 (6 bases). The V and J ends lost 2 bases and 4 bases respectively, with 12 bases between them. CDR3 length: 14 residues. CDR1 and CDR2 (germline): SNHLY, FYNNEI. CDR3 nucleotides: TGTGCCAGCAGTGAACGCCAGACTAGTTACGAGCAGTACTTC. Translating it yields CASSERQTSYEQYF.

In its sample, this clone was seen once. The chain links TRBV7-3 to TRBJ2-2; possibly TRBD1 for D (6 bases). With 1 base removed from V and 6 bases from J, the gap between germline ends came to 9 bases. This CDR3 region has 14 residues. Germline CDR1 is SGHTA and CDR2 is FQGTGA. The CDR3 protein is CASSLNGGPGELFF. The CDR3 coding sequence is TGTGCCAGCAGCTTAAATGGGGGCCCCGGGGAGCTGTTTTTT.

This clone was seen a handful of times. The rearrangement uses TRBV2 and TRBJ2-5; TRBD2 matches at 8 bases. Per germline, CDR1 SNHLY and CDR2 FYNNEI. The length of the CDR3 is 11 residues. V was clipped by 7 bases and J by 5 bases; unmatched bases: 0. The CDR3 DNA follows: TGTGCCAGCAAGCGGGAGGAGACCCAGTACTTC. It codes for CASKREETQYF.

The chain carries TRBV13 and TRBJ1-2, with D perhaps TRBD1 (5 bases). CDR1 and CDR2 from the germline V gene are PRHDT and FYEKMQ (reference sequence). The CDR3 runs to 17 residues. V lost 5 bases and J 0 bases, leaving 19 bases between the germline ends. CDR3 sequence (DNA): TGTGCCAGCAGCGTAGAGGGACTCTCGAGATCTAACTATGGCTACACCTTC. It encodes CASSVEGLSRSNYGYTF.

This clone was seen ten or more times. The V and J genes are TRBV19 and TRBJ1-2, with 7 bases fitting TRBD1. Trimming took 5 bases from V and 8 from J; bases not matched to a gene: 8. Germline V CDR1 and CDR2: LNHDA, SQIVND (reference sequence). The CDR3 sequence is 13 residues long. The CDR3 nucleotides read TGTGCCAGTAGTTCCCTAGGGGGCATCGGCTACACCTTC. The encoded protein is CASSSLGGIGYTF.

This clone was counted once. The V call is TRBV18, the J call TRBJ2-7, with 7 bases that match TRBD2. This CDR3 has 14 amino acids. The V and J ends lost 0 bases and 7 bases, in that order; junction bases with no gene match: 6. Germline values: CDR1 KGHSH, CDR2 LQKENI. CDR3 in DNA: TGTGCCAGCTCACCACCCTCACTAGCGTCTGAGCAGTACTTC. Protein sequence: CASSPPSLASEQYF.

The rearrangement uses TRBV5-1 and TRBJ1-5, with 7 bases fitting TRBD1. Trimming at V came to 0 bases and at J to 4 bases, leaving 1 base not matched to a gene. This CDR3 spans 14 amino acids. The germline gives CDR1 SGHRS, CDR2 YFSETQ. The CDR3: CASSLGDRNQPQHF. In nucleotides, the CDR3 is TGCGCCAGCAGCTTGGGGGACAGAAATCAGCCCCAGCATTTT.

The V and J genes are TRBV4-2 and TRBJ1-3, with D maybe TRBD1 (6 bases). Trimming pared 0 bases from V and 1 base from J, leaving 7 bases between. Germline-derived CDR1 and CDR2 are LGHNA and YNFKEQ. This CDR3 region has 15 residues. The CDR3 is CASSQDQGSGNTIYF. The DNA for the CDR3 is TGTGCCAGCAGCCAAGACCAGGGGTCTGGAAACACCATATATTTT.

This chain joins TRBV28 and TRBJ2-7; TRBD1 aligns across 9 bases. Germline values: CDR1 MDHEN, CDR2 SYDVKM. Trimming at V came to 7 bases and at J to 1 base, leaving 11 bases not matched to a gene. The CDR3 runs to 16 residues. CDR3 sequence (DNA): TGTGCCAGCACCTTGGGGCTCGGACAGGGGTCCTACGAGCAGTACTTC. It codes for CASTLGLGQGSYEQYF.

This sequence joins TRBV5-1 and TRBJ2-7; 9 bases match TRBD1. Germline CDR1 reads SGHRS; CDR2 reads YFSETQ. V shed 2 bases and J 1 base; nucleotides not matched to a gene: 4. CDR3 length: 15 residues. The CDR3 DNA is TGCGCCAGCAGCTTACAGGGGGCGCGTTCCTACGAGCAGTACTTC. Its translation: CASSLQGARSYEQYF. Drawing the rest from reference TRBV5-1 and TRBJ2-7, the complete variable domain is KAGVTQTPRYLIKTRGQQVTLSCSPISGHRSVSWYQQTPGQGLQFLFEYFSETQRNKGNFPGRFSGRQFSNSRSEMNVSTLELGDSALYLCASSLQGARSYEQYFGPGTRLTVT.

This clone was observed a handful of times. This chain uses TRBV28 with TRBJ1-1, with unresolved D. The CDR3 spans 11 residues. CDR1 MDHEN and CDR2 SYDVKM come from the germline V gene. Trimming cost V 5 bases and J 9 bases, with 10 bases left between them. DNA of the CDR3: TGTGCCAGCAGTCTCGACTGGCAAGCTTTCTTT. This gives the protein CASSLDWQAFF. Looking up the rest from reference TRBV28 and TRBJ1-1 gives the full variable domain: DVKVTQSSRYLVKRTGEKVFLECVQDMDHENMFWYRQDPGLGLRLIYFSYDVKMKEKGDIPEGYSVSREKKERFSLILESASTNQTSMYLCASSLDWQAFFGQGTRLTVV.

This clone was seen a few times. The V and J genes are TRBV6-1 and TRBJ1-1; unclear D gene. The V and J ends lost 2 bases and 4 bases respectively, with 8 bases between them. This CDR3 comprises 13 residues. Germline V gene data show CDR1 as MNHNS and CDR2 as SASEGT. CDR3 DNA sequence: TGTGCCAGCAGTGAACCGGGGATCACTGAAGCTTTCTTT. Translated, it gives CASSEPGITEAFF.

V is TRBV3-1 (or the pseudogene TRBV3-2) and J is TRBJ1-4, with 9 positions matching TRBD1. CDR1 is LGHDT, CDR2 YNNKEL, per germline (reference sequence). After removal of 2 bases from V and 7 bases from J, the junction contained 2 bases not matched to a gene. This CDR3 is 14 amino acids long. The CDR3 loop reads CASSQMGQGEKLFF. DNA for the CDR3: TGTGCCAGCAGCCAAATGGGACAGGGTGAAAAACTGTTTTTT.

This clone was counted between two and nine times. This chain uses TRBV28 with TRBJ2-7, with a possible D match to TRBD2 (5 bases). Trimming removed 7 bases from V and 7 bases from J, with 20 bases in between. The CDR3 runs 14 residues. Looked up from germline, CDR1 is MDHEN and CDR2 is SYDVKM. CDR3 sequence: CASTTRASRAEQYF. The CDR3 bases are TGTGCCAGCACGACGCGGGCCAGTAGAGCAGAGCAGTACTTC.

The V gene is TRBV7-9, the J gene TRBJ2-7; D is perhaps TRBD1 (5 bases). CDR1 and CDR2 from the germline V gene are SEHNR and FQNEAQ (reference sequence). The CDR3 spans 15 residues. V lost 4 bases and J 4 bases, leaving 17 bases between the germline ends. The DNA of the CDR3 is TGTGCCAGCAGCTCTGGACAATCGAGGTATTACGAGCAGTACTTC. This codes for CASSSGQSRYYEQYF.

This clone was seen a single time. This chain links TRBV18 with TRBJ1-1, with 7 positions matching TRBD1. V lost 4 bases, J lost 1 base, and 6 bases stayed unmatched. Germline V CDR1 and CDR2: KGHSH, LQKENI. CDR3 length equals 15 residues. The CDR3 nucleotides read TGTGCCAGCTCACGCCCGGACAGGAGGAACACTGAAGCTTTCTTT. Translation: CASSRPDRRNTEAFF. The entire variable domain, with the rest obtained from reference TRBV18 and TRBJ1-1, is as follows: NAGVMQNPRHLVRRRGQEARLRCSPMKGHSHVYWYRQLPEEGLKFMVYLQKENIIDESGMPKERFSAEFPKEGPSILRIQQVVRGDSAAYFCASSRPDRRNTEAFFGQGTRLTVV.